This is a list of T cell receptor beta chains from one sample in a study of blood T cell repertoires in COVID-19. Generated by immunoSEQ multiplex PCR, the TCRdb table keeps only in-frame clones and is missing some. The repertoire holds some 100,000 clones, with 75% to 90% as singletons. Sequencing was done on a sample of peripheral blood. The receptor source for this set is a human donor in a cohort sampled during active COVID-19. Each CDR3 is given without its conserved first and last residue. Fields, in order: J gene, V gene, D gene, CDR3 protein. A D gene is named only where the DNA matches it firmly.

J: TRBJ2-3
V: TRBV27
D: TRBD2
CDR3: ASSVSGGYTDTQY

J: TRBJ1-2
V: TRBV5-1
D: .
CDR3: ASATMGRSYGYT

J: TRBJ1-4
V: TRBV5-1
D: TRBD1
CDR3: ASRRDSTNEKLF

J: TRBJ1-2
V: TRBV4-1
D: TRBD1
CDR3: ASSEVGTERLHGYT

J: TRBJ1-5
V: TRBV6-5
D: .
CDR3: ASSRGDSVYQPQH

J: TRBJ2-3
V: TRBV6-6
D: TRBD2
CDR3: ASSSFGGAGTDTQY

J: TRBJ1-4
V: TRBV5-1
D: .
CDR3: ASSGGPATNEKLF

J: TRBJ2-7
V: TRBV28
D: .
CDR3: ASSLVPTESYEQY

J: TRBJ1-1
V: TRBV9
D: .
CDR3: ASSPAGPTTEAF

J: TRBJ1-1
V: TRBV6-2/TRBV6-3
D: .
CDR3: ASSTTGPMDTEAF

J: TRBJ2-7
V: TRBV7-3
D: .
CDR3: ASSSGPSGLYEQY

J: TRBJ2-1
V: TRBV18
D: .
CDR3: ASSPFEEQF

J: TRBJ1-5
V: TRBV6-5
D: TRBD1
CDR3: ATRRGPGQPQH

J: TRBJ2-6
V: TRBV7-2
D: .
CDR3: ASSLGLSGANVLT

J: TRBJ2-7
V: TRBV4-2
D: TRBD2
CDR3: ASSQEAGGILNEQY

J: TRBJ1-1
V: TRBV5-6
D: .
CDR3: ASSWGGGVNTEAF

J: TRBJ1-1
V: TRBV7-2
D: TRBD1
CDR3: ASRPTGMRIEAF

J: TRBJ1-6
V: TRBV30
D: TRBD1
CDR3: AWTDRGKRSPLH

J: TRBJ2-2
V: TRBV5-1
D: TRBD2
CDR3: ASSLSRGGSGELF

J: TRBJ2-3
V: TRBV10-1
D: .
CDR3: ASSDPLRSTDTQY

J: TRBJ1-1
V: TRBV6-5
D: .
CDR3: ASSYSMGGTTEAF

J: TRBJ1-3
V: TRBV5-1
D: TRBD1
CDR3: ASSSGTASGNTIY

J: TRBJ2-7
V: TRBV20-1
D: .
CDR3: SAAGQY

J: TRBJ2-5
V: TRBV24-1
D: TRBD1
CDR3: ATSEGQGAPQETQY

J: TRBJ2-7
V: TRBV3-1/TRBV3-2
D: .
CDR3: ASSQLWAPYEQY

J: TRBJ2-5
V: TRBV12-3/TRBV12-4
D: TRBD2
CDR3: ASIFSGEETQY

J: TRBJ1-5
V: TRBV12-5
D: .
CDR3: ASDSGWGNQPQH

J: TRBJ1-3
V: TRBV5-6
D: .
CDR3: ASSLVGAEGNTIY

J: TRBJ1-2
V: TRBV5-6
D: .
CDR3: ASSRQQVDGYT

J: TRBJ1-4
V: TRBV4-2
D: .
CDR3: ASSQPPGGVNEKLF

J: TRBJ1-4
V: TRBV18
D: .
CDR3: ATRPGATNEKLF

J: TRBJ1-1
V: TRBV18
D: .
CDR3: ASSQRRTDPNTEAF

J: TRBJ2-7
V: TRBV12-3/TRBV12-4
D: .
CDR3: ASTLDSYEQY

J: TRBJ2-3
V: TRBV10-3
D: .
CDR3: AISVQGLKDTQY

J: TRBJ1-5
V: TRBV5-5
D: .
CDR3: ASSLGQPNQPQH

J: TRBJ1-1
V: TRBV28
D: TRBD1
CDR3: ASSRDRVTEAF

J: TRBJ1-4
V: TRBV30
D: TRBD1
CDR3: AWSPRGGLGEKLF

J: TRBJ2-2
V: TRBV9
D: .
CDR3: ASSVLSAGELF

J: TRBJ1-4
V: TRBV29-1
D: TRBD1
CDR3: SVDSDRVGEKLF

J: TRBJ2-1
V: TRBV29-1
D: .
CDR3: SAEQGVEQF

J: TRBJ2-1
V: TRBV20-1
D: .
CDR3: STHSDEQF

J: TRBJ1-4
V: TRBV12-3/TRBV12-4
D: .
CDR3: ASSLAETEKLF

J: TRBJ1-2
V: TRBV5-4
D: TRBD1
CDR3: ASSASSRGPLYGYT

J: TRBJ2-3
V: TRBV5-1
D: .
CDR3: ASSLAQDTDTQY

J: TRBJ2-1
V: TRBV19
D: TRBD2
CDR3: ASTPGGDYNEQF